The 13 T cell receptor beta chains below come from one sample, sequenced in a study of T-cell memory formation after mild COVID-19 (dated by TCRdb to the early 2020s). The method was 5' RACE. Sequencing took place on an Illumina NovaSeq 6000. The raw public reads went through TCRdb reprocessing: fastp at Q25, MiXCR clone calling, in-frame beta chains kept. Entries that share a CDR3 protein sequence are merged under the most common genes and DNA. A total of about 140,000 distinct CDR3 sequences appear in this sample, 11% to 15% of them only once. Together, the top ten hold about 26% of the sample. Sequenced: PBMCs or a T cell subset sorted from them (not recorded which). All receptors come from an adult woman who had mild COVID-19 (a few samples of this study predate the infection). The sample titles of this study are shuffled in the database, so cell type and time point are left out; the donor was told from shared clones.

This clonotype has ten or more counts. The V and J genes are TRBV20-1 and TRBJ2-6, with 10 bases lining up with TRBD1. The germline V gene has CDR1 DFQATT and CDR2 SNEGSKA (reference sequence). CDR3 size: 19 residues. V lost 2 bases to trimming and J lost 4 bases; unmatched junction nucleotides: 14. DNA of the CDR3: TGCAGTGCTAGACTCCCTCCGGGACAGGGGTCTTCCGGGGCCAACGTCCTGACTTTC. It codes for CSARLPPGQGSSGANVLTF.

The genes are TRBV19 and TRBJ1-4, with 7 bases identical to TRBD1. CDR1 is LNHDA and CDR2 is SQIVND in the germline V gene (reference sequence). The CDR3 is 18 amino acids. V was clipped by 5 bases and J by 0 bases; unmatched bases: 12. DNA of the CDR3: TGTGCCAGTAGTTTCCGGACAGGACCCCTTGCAACTAATGAAAAACTGTTTTTT. It specifies CASSFRTGPLATNEKLFF.

This clonotype was counted between two and nine times. The chain links TRBV9 to TRBJ1-6, with unresolved D. The ends were cut back, 0 bases at V and 0 bases at J, with 10 bases in the middle. From germline, CDR1 is SGDLS and CDR2 YYNGEE. This CDR3 contains 17 residues. CDR3: CASSVVDQSSYNSPLHF. Written as DNA, the CDR3 is TGTGCCAGCAGCGTAGTCGACCAGAGCTCCTATAATTCACCCCTCCACTTT.

V gene TRBV5-6 combines with J gene TRBJ2-7; the D gene is possibly TRBD1 (6 bases). This CDR3 spans 16 amino acids. Germline loops: CDR1 SGHDT, CDR2 YYEEEE. V dropped 0 bases and J dropped 2 bases, with 15 bases sitting between them. The CDR3 loop reads CASSLGVGRGAYEQYF. CDR3 bases: TGTGCCAGCAGCTTGGGGGTCGGCAGGGGAGCCTACGAGCAGTACTTC.

The J gene is TRBJ2-1, the V gene TRBV24-1, with TRBD2 as a possible D gene (5 bases). Germline CDR1 KGHDR, CDR2 SFDVKD. V lost 3 bases, J lost 5 bases, and 19 bases lay in between. The CDR3 length is 17 residues. CDR3 nucleotides: TGTGCCACCAGTGATGCCCCCTCCGGTCTGAGGGACAATGAGCAGTTCTTC. Encoded protein: CATSDAPSGLRDNEQFF.

This chain joins TRBV7-2 and TRBJ2-1, with TRBD2 matching over 8 bases. Germline loops: CDR1 SGHTA, CDR2 FQGNSA. The CDR3 is 16 amino acids. J lost 9 bases, V lost 5 bases, and 15 bases had no gene match. The CDR3 DNA is TGTGCCAGCAGCCCCGGCCCGGGACTAGGAATTGGTGAGCAGTTCTTC. Translation: CASSPGPGLGIGEQFF.

There are a few counts of this clonotype. This chain links TRBV12-3 or TRBV12-4 with TRBJ1-4, with TRBD1 identical over 8 bases. CDR3 length equals 17 residues. V was clipped by 4 bases and J by 7 bases; unmatched bases: 14. The CDR3 DNA sequence: TGTGCCAGCAGTTCAGACACCGTGGACAGGGCCGGTGAAAAACTGTTTTTT. Its protein product is CASSSDTVDRAGEKLFF.

The V call is TRBV7-8, the J call TRBJ1-5, with 8 bases fitting TRBD1. This CDR3 has 15 amino acids. The germline V gene has CDR1 SGHVS and CDR2 FQNEAQ. V lost 4 bases to trimming and J lost 6 bases; unmatched junction nucleotides: 8. The CDR3 here is CASSSGGLLGQPQHF. DNA for the CDR3: TGTGCCAGCAGCTCAGGGGGCTTGCTGGGTCAGCCCCAGCATTTT.

The chain carries TRBV29-1 and TRBJ2-2; 13 positions agree with TRBD2. This CDR3 is built from 15 residues. Germline CDR1 is SQVTM and CDR2 is ANQGSEA. The V gene end was trimmed by 7 bases and the J gene end by 5 bases; junction bases not matched to a gene: 7. CDR3 sequence: CSAELAGGRTGELFF. The CDR3 nucleotides are TGCAGCGCCGAACTAGCGGGAGGGCGGACCGGGGAGCTGTTTTTT.

This chain links TRBV11-2 with TRBJ1-2, with 8 nucleotides matching TRBD1. This CDR3 region has 16 residues. CDR1 is SGHAT, CDR2 FQNNGV, per germline. J was trimmed by 0 bases and V by 5 bases; bases with no gene match: 8. The CDR3 spells CASSNPGQVANYGYTF. In DNA, the CDR3 is TGTGCCAGCAGCAATCCGGGACAGGTAGCTAACTATGGCTACACCTTC.

J is TRBJ2-7 and V is TRBV4-2; 10 positions match TRBD2. The CDR3 totals 14 residues. V lost 1 base and J lost 5; bases outside the gene matches: 2. CDR1 is LGHNA, CDR2 YNFKEQ, per germline. CDR3 amino acids: CASSQGLAGNEQYF. The CDR3 DNA follows: TGTGCCAGCAGCCAAGGACTAGCGGGCAACGAGCAGTACTTC.

There are a few counts of this clonotype. CDR3 protein: CASSNPFLDEQFF. In DNA form, the CDR3 reads TGTGCCAGCAGTAATCCTTTCCTCGATGAGCAGTTCTTC. This sequence joins TRBV7-6 and TRBJ2-1; no clear D gene. The CDR3 covers 13 residues. Germline V CDR1 and CDR2: SGHVS, FNYEAQ. Trimming shortened V by 6 bases and J by 8 bases, and 14 bases separated the two germline ends. The full variable domain, in which reference TRBV7-6 and TRBJ2-1 provide the parts outside the CDR3, is GAGVSQSPRYKVTKRGQDVALRCDPISGHVSLYWYRQALGQGPEFLTYFNYEAQQDKSGLPNDRFSAERPEGSISTLTIQRTEQRDSAMYRCASSNPFLDEQFFGPGTRLTVL.

This clonotype was seen only a few times. The chain links TRBV4-2 to TRBJ2-7; 9 nucleotides line up with TRBD2. The trim removed 4 bases at V and 2 bases at J, leaving 6 bases unmatched. The CDR3 is made up of 15 amino acids. Germline V gene sequence: CDR1 LGHNA, CDR2 YNFKEQ. The CDR3 spells CASSPGAGGPYEQYF. The DNA for the CDR3 is TGTGCCAGCAGCCCCGGAGCGGGAGGTCCCTACGAGCAGTACTTC.